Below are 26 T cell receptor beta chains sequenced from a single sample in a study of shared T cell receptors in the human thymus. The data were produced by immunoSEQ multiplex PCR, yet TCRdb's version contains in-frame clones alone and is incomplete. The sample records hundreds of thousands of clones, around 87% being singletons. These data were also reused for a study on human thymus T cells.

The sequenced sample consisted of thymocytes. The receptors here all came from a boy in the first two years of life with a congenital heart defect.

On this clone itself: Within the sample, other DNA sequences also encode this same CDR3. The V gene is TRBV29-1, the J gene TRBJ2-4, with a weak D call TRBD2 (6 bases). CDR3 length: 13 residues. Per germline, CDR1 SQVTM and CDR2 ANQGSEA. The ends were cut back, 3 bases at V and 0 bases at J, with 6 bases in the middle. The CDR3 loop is CSVDGGAKNIQYF. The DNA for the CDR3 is TGCAGCGTTGACGGGGGAGCCAAAAACATTCAGTACTTC.

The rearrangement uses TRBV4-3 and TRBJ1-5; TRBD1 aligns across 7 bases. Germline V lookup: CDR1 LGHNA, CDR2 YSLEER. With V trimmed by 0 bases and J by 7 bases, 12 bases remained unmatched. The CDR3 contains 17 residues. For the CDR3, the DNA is TGCGCCAGCAGCCAAGATACACAGACAGGGTATAGGCAGCCCCAGCATTTT. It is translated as CASSQDTQTGYRQPQHF.

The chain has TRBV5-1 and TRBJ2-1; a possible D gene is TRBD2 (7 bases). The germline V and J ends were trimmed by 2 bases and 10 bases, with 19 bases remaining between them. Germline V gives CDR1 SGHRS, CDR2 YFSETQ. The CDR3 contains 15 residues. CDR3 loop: CASSLAGQPSGEQFF. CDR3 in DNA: TGCGCCAGCAGCTTAGCGGGACAACCTTCTGGGGAGCAGTTCTTC. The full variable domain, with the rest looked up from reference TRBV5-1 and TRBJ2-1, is KAGVTQTPRYLIKTRGQQVTLSCSPISGHRSVSWYQQTPGQGLQFLFEYFSETQRNKGNFPGRFSGRQFSNSRSEMNVSTLELGDSALYLCASSLAGQPSGEQFFGPGTRLTVL.

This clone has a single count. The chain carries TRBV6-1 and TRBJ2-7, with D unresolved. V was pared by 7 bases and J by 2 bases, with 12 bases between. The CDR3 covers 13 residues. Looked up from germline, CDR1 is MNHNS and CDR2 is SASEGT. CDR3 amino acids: CASTERPPYEQYF. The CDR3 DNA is TGTGCCAGCACGGAGCGACCTCCCTACGAGCAGTACTTC.

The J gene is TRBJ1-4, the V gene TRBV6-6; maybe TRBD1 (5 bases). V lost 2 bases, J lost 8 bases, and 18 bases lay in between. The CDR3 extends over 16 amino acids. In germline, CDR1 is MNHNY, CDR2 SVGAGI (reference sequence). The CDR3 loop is CASSYLTGIVREKLFF. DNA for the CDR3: TGTGCCAGCAGTTACCTTACAGGAATAGTGAGGGAAAAACTGTTTTTT.

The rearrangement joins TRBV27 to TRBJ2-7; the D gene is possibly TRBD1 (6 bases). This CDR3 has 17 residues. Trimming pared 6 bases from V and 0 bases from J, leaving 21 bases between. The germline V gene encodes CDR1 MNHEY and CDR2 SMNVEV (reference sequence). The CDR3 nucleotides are TGTGCCAGCAGACCGCTCCCTGGGGGCTCGAGCTCCTACGAGCAGTACTTC. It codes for CASRPLPGGSSSYEQYF.

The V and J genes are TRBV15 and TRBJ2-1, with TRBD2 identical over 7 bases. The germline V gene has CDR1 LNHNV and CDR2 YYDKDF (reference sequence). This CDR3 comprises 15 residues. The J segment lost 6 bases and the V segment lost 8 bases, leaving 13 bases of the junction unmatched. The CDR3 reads CATVGPASGINEQFF. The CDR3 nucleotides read TGTGCCACCGTCGGCCCTGCTAGCGGAATCAATGAGCAGTTCTTC.

Here the CDR3 reads CASSEYKRVGMNTEAFF. The DNA for the CDR3 is TGTGCCAGCAGTGAATATAAGAGGGTTGGAATGAACACTGAAGCTTTCTTT. The gene calls are TRBV25-1 and TRBJ1-1, with D unclear. The CDR3 extends over 17 amino acids. Deletions cut 0 bases from V and 0 bases from J, with 14 bases between. Germline CDR1 is MGHDK and CDR2 is SYGVNS. Together with reference TRBV25-1 and TRBJ1-1, the CDR3 gives the full variable domain: EADIYQTPRYLVIGTGKKITLECSQTMGHDKMYWYQQDPGMELHLIHYSYGVNSTEKGDLSSESTVSRIRTEHFPLTLESARPSHTSQYLCASSEYKRVGMNTEAFFGQGTRLTVV.

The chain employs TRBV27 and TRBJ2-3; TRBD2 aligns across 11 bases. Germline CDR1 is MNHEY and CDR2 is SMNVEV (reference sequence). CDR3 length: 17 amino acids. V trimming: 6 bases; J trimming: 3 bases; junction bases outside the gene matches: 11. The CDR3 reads CASRSHSGRAYTDTQYF. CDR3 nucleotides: TGTGCCAGCAGGTCCCATAGCGGGAGGGCCTATACAGATACGCAGTATTTT.

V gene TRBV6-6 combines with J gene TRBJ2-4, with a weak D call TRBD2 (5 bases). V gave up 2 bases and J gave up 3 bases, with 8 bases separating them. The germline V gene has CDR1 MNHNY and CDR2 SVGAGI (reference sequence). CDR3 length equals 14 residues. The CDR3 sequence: CASSYRAGKNIQYF. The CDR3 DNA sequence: TGTGCCAGCAGTTACCGGGCGGGCAAAAACATTCAGTACTTC.

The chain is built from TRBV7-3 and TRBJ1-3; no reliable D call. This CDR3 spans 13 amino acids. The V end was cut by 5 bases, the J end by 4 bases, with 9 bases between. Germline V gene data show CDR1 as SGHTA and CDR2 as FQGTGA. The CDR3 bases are TGTGCCAGCAGCAAGACGGAGGGAAACACCATATATTTT. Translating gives CASSKTEGNTIYF.

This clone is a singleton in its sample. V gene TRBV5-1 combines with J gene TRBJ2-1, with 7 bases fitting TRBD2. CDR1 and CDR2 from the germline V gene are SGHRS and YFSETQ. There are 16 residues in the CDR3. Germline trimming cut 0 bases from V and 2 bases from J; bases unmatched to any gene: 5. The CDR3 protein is CASSLEPGLAYNEQFF. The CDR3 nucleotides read TGCGCCAGCAGCTTGGAACCCGGACTAGCCTACAATGAGCAGTTCTTC.

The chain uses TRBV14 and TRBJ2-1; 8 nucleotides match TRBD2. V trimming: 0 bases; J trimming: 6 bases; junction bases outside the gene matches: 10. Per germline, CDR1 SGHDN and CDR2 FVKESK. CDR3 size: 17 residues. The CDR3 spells CASSQELAALQGNEQFF. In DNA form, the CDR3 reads TGTGCCAGCAGCCAAGAACTAGCGGCCCTTCAGGGCAATGAGCAGTTCTTC.

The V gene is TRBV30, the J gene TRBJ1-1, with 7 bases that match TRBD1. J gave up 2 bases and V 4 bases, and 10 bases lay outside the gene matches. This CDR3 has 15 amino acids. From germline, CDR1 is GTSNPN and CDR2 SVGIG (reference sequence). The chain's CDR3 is CAWTEGAGNNTEAFF. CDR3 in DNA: TGTGCCTGGACGGAGGGGGCGGGGAACAACACTGAAGCTTTCTTT.

The CDR3 sequence: CASSPRGVKVANGYTF. The CDR3 DNA is TGTGCCAGCAGCCCCAGGGGGGTTAAGGTCGCTAATGGCTACACCTTC. J is TRBJ1-2 and V is TRBV7-2, with 7 bases identical to TRBD1. Unmatched junction bases numbered 15, after V lost 5 bases and J lost 6 bases. Germline V gene sequence: CDR1 SGHTA, CDR2 FQGNSA. CDR3 size: 16 residues.

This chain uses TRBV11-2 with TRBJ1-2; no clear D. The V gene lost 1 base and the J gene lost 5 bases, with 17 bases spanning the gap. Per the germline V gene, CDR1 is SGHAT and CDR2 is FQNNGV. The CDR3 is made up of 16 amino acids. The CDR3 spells CASSLGVGDPEYGYTF. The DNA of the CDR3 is TGTGCCAGCAGCTTAGGGGTGGGCGACCCTGAATATGGCTACACCTTC.

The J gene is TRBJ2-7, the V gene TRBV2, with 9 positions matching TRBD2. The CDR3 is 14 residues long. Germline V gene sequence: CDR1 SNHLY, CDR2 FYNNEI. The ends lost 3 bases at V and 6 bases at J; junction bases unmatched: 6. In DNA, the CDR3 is TGTGCCAGCAGTGAGGGCGGGAGGGCCCGCGAGCAGTACTTC. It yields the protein CASSEGGRAREQYF.

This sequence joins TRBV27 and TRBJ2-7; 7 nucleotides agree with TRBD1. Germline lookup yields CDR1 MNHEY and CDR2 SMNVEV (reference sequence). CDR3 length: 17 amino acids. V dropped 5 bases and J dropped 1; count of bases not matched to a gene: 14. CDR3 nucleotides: TGTGCCAGCAGTCCGTGCGTGTGGGACAGCAAATCCTACGAGCAGTACTTC. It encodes CASSPCVWDSKSYEQYF.

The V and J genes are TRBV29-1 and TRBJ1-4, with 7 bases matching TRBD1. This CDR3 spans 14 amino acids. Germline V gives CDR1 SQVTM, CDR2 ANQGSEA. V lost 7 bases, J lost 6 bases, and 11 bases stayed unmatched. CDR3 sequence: CSALHRGPHEKLFF. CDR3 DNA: TGCAGCGCCCTGCACAGGGGTCCACATGAAAAACTGTTTTTT.

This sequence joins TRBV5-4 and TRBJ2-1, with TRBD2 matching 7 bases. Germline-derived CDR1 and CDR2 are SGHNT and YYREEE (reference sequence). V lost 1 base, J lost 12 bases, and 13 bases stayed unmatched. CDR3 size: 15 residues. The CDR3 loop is CASSLRSNPGGMQFF. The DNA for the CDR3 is TGTGCCAGCAGCTTGCGTTCGAATCCCGGGGGGATGCAGTTCTTC. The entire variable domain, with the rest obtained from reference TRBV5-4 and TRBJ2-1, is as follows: ETGVTQSPTHLIKTRGQQVTLRCSSQSGHNTVSWYQQALGQGPQFIFQYYREEENGRGNFPPRFSGLQFPNYSSELNVNALELDDSALYLCASSLRSNPGGMQFFGPGTRLTVL.

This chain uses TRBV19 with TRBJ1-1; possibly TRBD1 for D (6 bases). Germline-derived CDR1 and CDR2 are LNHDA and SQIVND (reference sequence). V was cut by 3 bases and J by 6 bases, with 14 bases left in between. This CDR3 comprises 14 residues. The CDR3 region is CASSIEAGDAEAFF. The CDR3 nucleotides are TGTGCCAGTAGTATTGAGGCAGGGGACGCTGAAGCTTTCTTT.

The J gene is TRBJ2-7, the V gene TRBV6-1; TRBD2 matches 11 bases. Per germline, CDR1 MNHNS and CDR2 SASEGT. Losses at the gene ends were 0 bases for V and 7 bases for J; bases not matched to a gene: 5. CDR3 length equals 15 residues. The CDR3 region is CASSEALAGDGEQYF. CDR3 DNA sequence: TGTGCCAGCAGTGAAGCACTAGCGGGAGACGGGGAGCAGTACTTC.

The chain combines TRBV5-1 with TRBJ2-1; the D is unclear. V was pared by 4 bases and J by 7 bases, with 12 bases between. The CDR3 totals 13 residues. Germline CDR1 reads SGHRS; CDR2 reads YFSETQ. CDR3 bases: TGCGCCAGCAGCCTGACTGTTTCAAATGAGCAGTTCTTC. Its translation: CASSLTVSNEQFF.

Here the CDR3 reads CASSVDGASNQPQHF. CDR3 coding DNA: TGTGCCAGCAGCGTAGATGGAGCCTCCAATCAGCCCCAGCATTTT. The rearrangement uses TRBV9 and TRBJ1-5; D gene ambiguous. CDR1 is SGDLS, CDR2 YYNGEE, per germline. CDR3 size: 15 residues. The V and J ends lost 0 bases and 3 bases respectively, with 10 bases between them.

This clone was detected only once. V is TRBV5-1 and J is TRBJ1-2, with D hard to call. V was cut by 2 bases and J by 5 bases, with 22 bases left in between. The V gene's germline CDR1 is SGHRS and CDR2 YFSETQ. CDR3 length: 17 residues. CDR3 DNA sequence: TGCGCCAGCAGCTTCGAAGTAACTGGCCCAAACTATTATGGCTACACCTTC. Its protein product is CASSFEVTGPNYYGYTF.

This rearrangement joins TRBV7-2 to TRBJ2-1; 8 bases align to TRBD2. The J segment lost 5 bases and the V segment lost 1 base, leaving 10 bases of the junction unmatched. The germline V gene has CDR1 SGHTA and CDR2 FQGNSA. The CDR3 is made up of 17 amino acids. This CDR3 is CASSLESPGLGNNEQFF. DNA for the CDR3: TGTGCCAGCAGCTTAGAGTCGCCGGGACTAGGGAACAATGAGCAGTTCTTC.